Reported below is one TCR beta chain. The sample comes from a study of molecular identifiers for immune sequencing clone quantification. About the study: The replicates split RNA from roughly 20,000 or 100,000 naive CD8 cells five ways and sequenced four.

In preparing bulk TCR libraries, previously described methods and listed TCR primers were used. TCRdb passed the PCR reads through MiXCR, listing each CDR3 protein once. The data hold 490,000 or so distinct CDR3 sequences, with around a fifth observed a single time. CDR3 length equals 12 residues. With 5 bases clipped from V and 1 base from J, the junction kept 1 base outside the gene matches. Germline V gene data show CDR1 as GTSNPN and CDR2 as SVGIG (reference sequence). The source is a human donor in good health. Some libraries in this study had Jurkat cell RNA spiked in. This chain connects TRBV30 to TRBJ1-2; 7 nucleotides line up with TRBD1. Sequenced: naive CD8+ T cells from blood, with Jurkat cell RNA spiked in. Subset here: FACS-sorted CD8+CD4-CCR7+CD45RA+ naive T cells. In DNA form, the CDR3 reads TGTGCCTGGGACAGGGATAACTATGGCTACACCTTC. Translating gives CAWDRDNYGYTF.